Listed here is a single TCR beta chain. Its antigen is unknown. This record belongs to a study of post-analysis software for immune sequencing data. Study-wide points: TRBV segments more frequent in patients than in controls numbered several and included TRBV5-6, TRBV5-1 and TRBV20-1.

V was shortened by 0 bases and J by 4 bases, with 16 bases between the two germline ends. This CDR3 contains 18 residues. Germline assignment: CDR1 LGHNA and CDR2 YSLEER. Incorporated into the TCR beta cDNA libraries were unique molecular identifiers, which served to reduce PCR and sequencing biases. Around 500,000 cDNA molecules were obtained from 1 to 10 million T cells. MiXCR, applied by TCRdb to the PCR reads, yields one record per CDR3 protein. This table holds hundreds of thousands of distinct CDR3 sequences, just under 30% found once. The chain employs TRBV4-3 and TRBJ2-6, with D possibly matching TRBD2 (6 bases). The TCR comes from a girl aged 10 to 17 with multiple sclerosis. Source material: blood. Here the CDR3 DNA reads TGCGCCAGCAGCCAAGATGGAGGGACCCTCGGGGGGGCCAACGTCCTGACTTTC. Translated, it gives CASSQDGGTLGGANVLTF.